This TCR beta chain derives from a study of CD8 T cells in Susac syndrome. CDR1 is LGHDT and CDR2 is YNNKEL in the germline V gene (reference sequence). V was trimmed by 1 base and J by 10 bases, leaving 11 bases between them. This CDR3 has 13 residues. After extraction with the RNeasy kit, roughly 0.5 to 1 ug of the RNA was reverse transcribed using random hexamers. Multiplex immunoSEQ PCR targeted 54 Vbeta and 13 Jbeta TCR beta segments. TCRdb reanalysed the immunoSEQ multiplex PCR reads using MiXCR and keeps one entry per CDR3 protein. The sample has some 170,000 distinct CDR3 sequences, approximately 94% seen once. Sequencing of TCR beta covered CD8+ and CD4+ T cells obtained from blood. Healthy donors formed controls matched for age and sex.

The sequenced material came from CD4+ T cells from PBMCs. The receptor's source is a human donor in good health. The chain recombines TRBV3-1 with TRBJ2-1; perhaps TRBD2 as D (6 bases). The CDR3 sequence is CASSQVRLGEQFF. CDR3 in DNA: TGTGCCAGCAGCCAAGTCCGACTAGGAGAGCAGTTCTTC.